The present T cell receptor beta chain was sequenced within a study of cytomegalovirus exposure and HLA in healthy donors. This CDR3 spans 15 amino acids. Germline CDR1 MNHEY, CDR2 SVGAGI. The V end lost 0 bases, the J end lost 5 bases, and 13 bases lay between the germline ends. 60 Vbeta and 13 Jbeta primers were used in PCR. Profiling relied on immunoSEQ multiplex PCR, and the TCRdb table lists in-frame clones only, not all of them. In the table there are about 140,000 clones, about 85% of which are singletons. This clonotype was obtained from a female donor in good health and CMV-seronegative. Sequencing was performed on PBMCs. The J gene is TRBJ1-1, the V gene TRBV6-5, with D perhaps TRBD1 (5 bases). As DNA, the CDR3 is TGTGCCAGCAGTTACTCGCGGGGGAGAACAACTGAAGCTTTCTTT. It translates to CASSYSRGRTTEAFF.